These T cell receptor beta chains were read from a single sample in a study of T cell responses to AZD1222 COVID-19 vaccine. Method: immunoSEQ multiplex PCR; TCRdb's copy keeps in-frame clones and lacks some. The sample lists 150,000 or so clones, approximately 88% seen once, with just under 3% in the top ten. Sequenced material: peripheral blood, taken on day 0 of AZD1222 vaccination. These receptors came from an adult in good health. CDR3s include the opening cysteine and the closing phenylalanine or tryptophan. Each record gives: V gene, J gene, CDR3 protein.

v_gene: TRBV19
j_gene: TRBJ1-1
CDR3aa: CASSITGSWGTEAFF

v_gene: TRBV5-6
j_gene: TRBJ2-1
CDR3aa: CASVRAGGPLQTYNEQFF

v_gene: TRBV9
j_gene: TRBJ1-2
CDR3aa: CASSPWTGLDYGYTF

v_gene: TRBV6-5
j_gene: TRBJ1-1
CDR3aa: CASTQNPGTEAFF

v_gene: TRBV12-3/TRBV12-4
j_gene: TRBJ2-2
CDR3aa: CASSLRETGELFF

v_gene: TRBV24-1
j_gene: TRBJ2-3
CDR3aa: CATSDLGSDTQYF

v_gene: TRBV7-2
j_gene: TRBJ1-1
CDR3aa: CASSPGWGSEKNTEAFF

v_gene: TRBV6-5
j_gene: TRBJ2-1
CDR3aa: CASGRDRDGKNEQFF

v_gene: TRBV7-2
j_gene: TRBJ2-1
CDR3aa: CASRRTSGIGDEQFF

v_gene: TRBV7-9
j_gene: TRBJ1-1
CDR3aa: CASSSGWGQGEAFF

v_gene: TRBV7-2
j_gene: TRBJ2-2
CDR3aa: CASSLSQRNTGELFF

v_gene: TRBV2
j_gene: TRBJ1-1
CDR3aa: CASNRGAPRAEAFF

v_gene: TRBV4-2
j_gene: TRBJ2-1
CDR3aa: CASSQEANVGGGGLEEQFF

v_gene: TRBV5-1
j_gene: TRBJ2-7
CDR3aa: CARPRNRSYEQYF

v_gene: TRBV28
j_gene: TRBJ1-1
CDR3aa: CASSLLRVSNTEAFF

v_gene: TRBV6-6
j_gene: TRBJ1-1
CDR3aa: CASSYPGLNTEAFF

v_gene: TRBV9
j_gene: TRBJ1-1
CDR3aa: CASSVRANTEAFF

v_gene: TRBV15
j_gene: TRBJ2-3
CDR3aa: CATSRDPRAQRRDTQYF

v_gene: TRBV7-2
j_gene: TRBJ1-2
CDR3aa: CASSSGQLLSYGYTF

v_gene: TRBV24-1
j_gene: TRBJ2-3
CDR3aa: CATSDAKLAGGTDTQYF

v_gene: TRBV7-9
j_gene: TRBJ1-5
CDR3aa: CASSLDYTSQPQHF

v_gene: TRBV7-6
j_gene: TRBJ2-1
CDR3aa: CASSLGAGSSYNEQFF

v_gene: TRBV19
j_gene: TRBJ2-1
CDR3aa: CASSIGGYNDEQFF

v_gene: TRBV2
j_gene: TRBJ1-4
CDR3aa: CASSGPRPTNEKLFF

v_gene: TRBV19
j_gene: TRBJ1-1
CDR3aa: CASSPQGVNTEAFF

v_gene: TRBV4-2
j_gene: TRBJ1-2
CDR3aa: CASSSNRDNYTF

v_gene: TRBV29-1
j_gene: TRBJ1-4
CDR3aa: CSADTGGAGEKLFF

v_gene: TRBV19
j_gene: TRBJ1-2
CDR3aa: CASSIRGQVYGYTF

v_gene: TRBV3-1/TRBV3-2
j_gene: TRBJ2-5
CDR3aa: CASSQDQGSGQETQYF

v_gene: TRBV9
j_gene: TRBJ1-6
CDR3aa: CASSLSHRVNSPLHF

v_gene: TRBV7-9
j_gene: TRBJ1-2
CDR3aa: CASSPGQGYGYTF

v_gene: TRBV29-1
j_gene: TRBJ2-5
CDR3aa: CSVDPHEGKETQYF

v_gene: TRBV19
j_gene: TRBJ1-1
CDR3aa: CASSKGQSKAFF

v_gene: TRBV3-1/TRBV3-2
j_gene: TRBJ1-2
CDR3aa: CASSRAGTDYGYTF

v_gene: TRBV29-1
j_gene: TRBJ1-1
CDR3aa: CSVERARNTEAFF

v_gene: TRBV9
j_gene: TRBJ1-2
CDR3aa: CASSVTRDRGNYGYTF

v_gene: TRBV18
j_gene: TRBJ1-1
CDR3aa: CASSRTEGDTEAFF

v_gene: TRBV5-1
j_gene: TRBJ2-5
CDR3aa: CASSLAPLSGRDTQYF

v_gene: TRBV10-3
j_gene: TRBJ1-5
CDR3aa: CAISESEGGQPQHF

v_gene: TRBV7-2
j_gene: TRBJ1-3
CDR3aa: CASSSNVQGSGTIYF

v_gene: TRBV30
j_gene: TRBJ2-3
CDR3aa: CAFDRGGRDTQYF

v_gene: TRBV19
j_gene: TRBJ1-2
CDR3aa: CASSPQGHKGYTF

v_gene: TRBV6-1
j_gene: TRBJ1-4
CDR3aa: CASSEDRANEKLFF

v_gene: TRBV4-3
j_gene: TRBJ1-4
CDR3aa: CASSQGTGVEKLFF

v_gene: TRBV18
j_gene: TRBJ1-5
CDR3aa: CASSRRGSNQPQHF

v_gene: TRBV15
j_gene: TRBJ2-3
CDR3aa: CATSTLDTSTDTQYF

v_gene: TRBV18
j_gene: TRBJ2-7
CDR3aa: CASSGGYEQYF

v_gene: TRBV7-9
j_gene: TRBJ1-1
CDR3aa: CASSLGQGARLDTEAFF

v_gene: TRBV7-2
j_gene: TRBJ2-1
CDR3aa: CASSEGLAGYNEQFF

v_gene: TRBV6-2/TRBV6-3
j_gene: TRBJ2-3
CDR3aa: CASSYGRGTDTQYF

v_gene: TRBV29-1
j_gene: TRBJ2-1
CDR3aa: CSVAWSANEQFF

v_gene: TRBV6-5
j_gene: TRBJ1-5
CDR3aa: CASSYDRGSPQHF

v_gene: TRBV7-9
j_gene: TRBJ2-3
CDR3aa: CASSSPGLAGGKGTDTQYF

v_gene: TRBV6-2/TRBV6-3
j_gene: TRBJ2-2
CDR3aa: CASSYDGSSGELFF

v_gene: TRBV4-3
j_gene: TRBJ1-1
CDR3aa: CASSPDRGRTTEAFF

v_gene: TRBV19
j_gene: TRBJ2-1
CDR3aa: CASSERLAQHEQFF

v_gene: TRBV19
j_gene: TRBJ1-4
CDR3aa: CASSPRPAVDKLFF

v_gene: TRBV19
j_gene: TRBJ1-6
CDR3aa: CASSPRGWNSPLHF

v_gene: TRBV29-1
j_gene: TRBJ2-5
CDR3aa: CSVQGTPTSAQETQYF

v_gene: TRBV11-2
j_gene: TRBJ1-2
CDR3aa: CASSSNRAYGYTF